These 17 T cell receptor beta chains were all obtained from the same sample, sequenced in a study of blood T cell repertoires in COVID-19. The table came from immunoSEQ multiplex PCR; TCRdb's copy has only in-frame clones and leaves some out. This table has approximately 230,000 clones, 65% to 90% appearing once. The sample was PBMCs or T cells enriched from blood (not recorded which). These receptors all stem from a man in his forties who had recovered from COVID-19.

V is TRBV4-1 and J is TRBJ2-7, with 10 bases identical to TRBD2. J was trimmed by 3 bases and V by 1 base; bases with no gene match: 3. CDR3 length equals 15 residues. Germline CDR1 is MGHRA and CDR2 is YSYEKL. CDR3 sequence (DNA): TGCGCCAGCAGCCAAGTTATAGCGGGAGGCTACGAGCAGTACTTC. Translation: CASSQVIAGGYEQYF.

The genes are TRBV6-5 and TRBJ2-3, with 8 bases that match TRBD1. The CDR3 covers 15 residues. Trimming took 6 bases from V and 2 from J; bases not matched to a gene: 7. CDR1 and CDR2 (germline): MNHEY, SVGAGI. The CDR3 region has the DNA TGTGCCAGCAGCCGTGGACAGGGAGTCACAGATACGCAGTATTTT. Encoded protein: CASSRGQGVTDTQYF.

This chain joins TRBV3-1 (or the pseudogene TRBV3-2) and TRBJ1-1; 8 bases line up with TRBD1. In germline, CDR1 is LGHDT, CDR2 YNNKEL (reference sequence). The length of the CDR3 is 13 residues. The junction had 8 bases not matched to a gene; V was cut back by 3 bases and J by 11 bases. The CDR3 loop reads CASSHRQGAAAFF. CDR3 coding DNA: TGTGCCAGCAGCCACAGGCAGGGGGCTGCCGCTTTCTTT.

In DNA, the CDR3 is TGTGCCAGCAGCACCTCAGGGGTTACCGGGGAGCTGTTTTTT. It yields the protein CASSTSGVTGELFF. The J gene is TRBJ2-2, the V gene TRBV9; tentative D call: TRBD1 (6 bases). The germline gives CDR1 SGDLS, CDR2 YYNGEE. The CDR3 loop spans 14 amino acids. Between the trimmed V and J ends, which lost 4 bases and 5 bases, there was a span of 12 bases. The full variable domain, with the rest looked up from reference TRBV9 and TRBJ2-2, is DSGVTQTPKHLITATGQRVTLRCSPRSGDLSVYWYQQSLDQGLQFLIQYYNGEERAKGNILERFSAQQFPDLHSELNLSSLELGDSALYFCASSTSGVTGELFFGEGSRLTVL.

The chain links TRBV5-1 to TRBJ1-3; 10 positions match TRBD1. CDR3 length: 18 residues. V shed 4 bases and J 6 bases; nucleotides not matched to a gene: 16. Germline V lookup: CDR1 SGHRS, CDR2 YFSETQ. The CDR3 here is CASSQGYGTGANENTIYF. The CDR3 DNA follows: TGCGCCAGCAGCCAGGGTTATGGGACAGGGGCTAACGAAAACACCATATATTTT.

The DNA of the CDR3 is TGTGCCAGTAGTATAGGGCCCTCTGGGGCCAACGTCCTGACTTTC. It yields the protein CASSIGPSGANVLTF. The rearrangement joins TRBV19 to TRBJ2-6, with no clear D. V lost 1 base and J 0 bases, leaving 4 bases between the germline ends. This CDR3 has 15 amino acids. The germline V gene encodes CDR1 LNHDA and CDR2 SQIVND (reference sequence).

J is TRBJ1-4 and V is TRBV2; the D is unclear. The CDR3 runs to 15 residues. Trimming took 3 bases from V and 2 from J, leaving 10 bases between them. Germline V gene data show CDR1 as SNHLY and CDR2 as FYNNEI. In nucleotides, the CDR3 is TGTGCCAGCAGTGATCCCCCCTCCACTAATGAAAAACTGTTTTTT. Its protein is CASSDPPSTNEKLFF.

The CDR3 spells CASSLVPPGGPLGEQFF. CDR3 DNA sequence: TGCGCCAGCAGCTTGGTCCCTCCGGGGGGCCCACTCGGTGAGCAGTTCTTC. The chain is built from TRBV5-1 and TRBJ2-1; D possibly corresponds to TRBD2 (7 bases). Germline lookup yields CDR1 SGHRS and CDR2 YFSETQ. The CDR3 contains 17 residues. Trimming pared 0 bases from V and 9 bases from J, leaving 22 bases between.

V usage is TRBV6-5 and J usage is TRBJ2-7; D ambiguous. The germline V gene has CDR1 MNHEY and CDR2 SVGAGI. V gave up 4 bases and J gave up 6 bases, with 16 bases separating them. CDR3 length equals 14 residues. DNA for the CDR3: TGTGCCAGCAGTTCCAGACCCTTTTCGGGCGAGCAGTACTTC. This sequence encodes CASSSRPFSGEQYF.

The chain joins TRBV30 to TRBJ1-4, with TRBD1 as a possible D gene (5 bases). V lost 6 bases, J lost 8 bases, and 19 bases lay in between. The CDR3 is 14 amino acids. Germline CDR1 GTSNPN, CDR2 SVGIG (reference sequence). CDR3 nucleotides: TGTGCCTGCATTCAGGGTGGGGGGAACGAAAAACTGTTTTTT. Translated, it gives CACIQGGGNEKLFF.

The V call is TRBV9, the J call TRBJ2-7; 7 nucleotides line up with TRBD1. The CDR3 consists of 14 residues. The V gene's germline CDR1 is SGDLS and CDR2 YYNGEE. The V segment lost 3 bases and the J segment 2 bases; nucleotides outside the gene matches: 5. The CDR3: CASSARDSAYEQYF. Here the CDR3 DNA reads TGTGCCAGCAGCGCCAGGGACAGTGCCTACGAGCAGTACTTC.

CDR3 in amino acids: CASSPRAGGPTDTQYF. In nucleotides, the CDR3 is TGCGCCAGCAGCCCCCGAGCGGGAGGGCCCACAGATACGCAGTATTTT. The chain employs TRBV4-1 and TRBJ2-3; 10 bases map to TRBD2. V was clipped by 4 bases and J by 2 bases; unmatched bases: 6. CDR3 length: 16 residues. CDR1 is MGHRA and CDR2 is YSYEKL in the germline V gene.

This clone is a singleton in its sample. The CDR3 coding sequence is TGTGCCAGTGGGACTTACGGACCCTACAATGAGCAGTTCTTC. Its translation: CASGTYGPYNEQFF. This chain uses TRBV19 with TRBJ2-1, with D tentatively TRBD2 (6 bases). The germline V gene has CDR1 LNHDA and CDR2 SQIVND (reference sequence). V shed 8 bases and J shed 2 bases, with 13 bases lying between them. This CDR3 region has 14 residues. The complete variable domain, with remaining parts taken from reference TRBV19 and TRBJ2-1, reads DGGITQSPKYLFRKEGQNVTLSCEQNLNHDAMYWYRQDPGQGLRLIYYSQIVNDFQKGDIAEGYSVSREKKESFPLTVTSAQKNPTAFYLCASGTYGPYNEQFFGPGTRLTVL.

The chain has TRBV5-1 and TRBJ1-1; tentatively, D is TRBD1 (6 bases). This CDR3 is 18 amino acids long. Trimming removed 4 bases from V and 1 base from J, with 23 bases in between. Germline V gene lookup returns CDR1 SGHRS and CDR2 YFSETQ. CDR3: CASSPAVGTTRQNTEAFF. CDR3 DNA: TGCGCCAGCAGCCCGGCGGTGGGGACAACCCGGCAGAACACTGAAGCTTTCTTT.

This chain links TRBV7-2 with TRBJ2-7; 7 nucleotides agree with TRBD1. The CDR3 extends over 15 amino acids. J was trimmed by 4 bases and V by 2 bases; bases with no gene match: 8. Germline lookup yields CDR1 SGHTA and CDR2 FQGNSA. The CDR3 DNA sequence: TGTGCCAGCAGCTTATCACGCGGCAGGGGGTACGAGCAGTACTTC. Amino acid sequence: CASSLSRGRGYEQYF.

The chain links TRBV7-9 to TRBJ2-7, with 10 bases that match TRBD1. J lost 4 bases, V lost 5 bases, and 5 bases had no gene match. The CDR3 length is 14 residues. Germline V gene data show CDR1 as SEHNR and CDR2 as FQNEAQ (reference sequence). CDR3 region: CASSRDRGRYEQYF. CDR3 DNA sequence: TGTGCCAGCAGCCGCGACAGGGGGCGATACGAGCAGTACTTC. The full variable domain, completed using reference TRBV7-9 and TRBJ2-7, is DTGVSQNPRHKITKRGQNVTFRCDPISEHNRLYWYRQTLGQGPEFLTYFQNEAQLEKSRLLSDRFSAERPKGSFSTLEIQRTEQGDSAMYLCASSRDRGRYEQYFGPGTRLTVT.

The CDR3 DNA is TGTGCCAGCAGCAACACAGGGCGACACGCTTTCTTT. This codes for CASSNTGRHAFF. V gene TRBV7-3 combines with J gene TRBJ1-1; TRBD1 might be the D (6 bases). Germline assignment: CDR1 SGHTA and CDR2 FQGTGA. The CDR3 has 12 amino acids. V shed 5 bases and J shed 11 bases, with 15 bases lying between them. The full variable domain, its missing parts supplied by reference TRBV7-3 and TRBJ1-1, is GAGVSQTPSNKVTEKGKYVELRCDPISGHTALYWYRQSLGQGPEFLIYFQGTGAADDSGLPNDRFFAVRPEGSVSTLKIQRTERGDSAVYLCASSNTGRHAFFGQGTRLTVV.